This T cell receptor beta chain was profiled in a study of T-cell memory formation after mild COVID-19. Overall study results and limits: Second-wave clones peaking on day 37 lacked confirmed SARS-CoV-2 specificity. Cross-reactive memory apparently joined, as some responding clones appeared in pre-infection memory.

This clonotype showed up just a few times. Its antigen is currently unknown. TCRdb reprocessed the 5' RACE reads with MiXCR, giving one entry per CDR3 protein. The repertoire holds 200,000 to 250,000 distinct CDR3 sequences, with 16% as singletons. Germline loops: CDR1 LNHDA, CDR2 SQIVND (reference sequence). Trimming took 7 bases from V and 9 from J, leaving 21 bases between them. The CDR3 runs 14 residues. The origin of this receptor is a young man who had mild COVID-19 (a few samples of this study predate the infection). Cell type and time point are not known. Sequenced: PBMCs or a T cell subset sorted from them (not recorded which). J is TRBJ1-2 and V is TRBV19; D uncertain. The CDR3 DNA is TGTGCCAGTACTTGGACGGCAGCATCCGGCCGCTACACCTTC. Translating it yields CASTWTAASGRYTF.